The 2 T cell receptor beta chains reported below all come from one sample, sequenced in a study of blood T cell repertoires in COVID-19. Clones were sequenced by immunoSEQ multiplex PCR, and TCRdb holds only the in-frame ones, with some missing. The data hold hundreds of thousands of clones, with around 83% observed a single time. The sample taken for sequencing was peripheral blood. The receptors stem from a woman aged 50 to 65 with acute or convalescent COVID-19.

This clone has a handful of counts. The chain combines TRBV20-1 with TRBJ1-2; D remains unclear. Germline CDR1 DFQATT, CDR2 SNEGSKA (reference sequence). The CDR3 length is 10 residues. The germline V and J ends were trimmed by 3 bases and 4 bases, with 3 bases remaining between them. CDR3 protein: CSASSYGYTF. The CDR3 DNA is TGCAGTGCTAGCAGCTATGGCTACACCTTC.

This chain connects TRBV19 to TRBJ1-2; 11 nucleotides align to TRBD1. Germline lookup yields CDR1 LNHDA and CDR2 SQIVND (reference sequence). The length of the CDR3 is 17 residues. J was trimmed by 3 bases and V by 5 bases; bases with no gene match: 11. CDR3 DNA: TGTGCCAGTAGTCCCGCCGGGACAGGGGGTCGCTACTATGGCTACACCTTC. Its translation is CASSPAGTGGRYYGYTF.